This TCR beta chain emerged from a study of blood T cell repertoires in COVID-19. Study at large: COVID-19 samples from acute and convalescent phases originated in the United States, Italy and Spain. Nucleic acid was either cDNA or gDNA, and it came from T cells, B-cell-depleted T cells, or PBMCs.

Original analysis: Estimated nucleated cell counts came from reference gene primer amplification. Sequenced by immunoSEQ multiplex PCR; TCRdb stores in-frame clones only, minus some. For V, J and clone size, that table is used; D and trimming come from the DNA. The table lists 270,000 or so clones, 75% to 90% of them singletons, with roughly 5% in the top ten. The CDR3 length is 12 residues. V was shortened by 4 bases and J by 10 bases, with 13 bases between the two germline ends. CDR1 is MNHEY, CDR2 SVGAGI, per germline. The material sequenced was peripheral blood. The TCR was taken from a woman aged 40 to 49 who had recovered from COVID-19. This sequence joins TRBV6-5 and TRBJ1-1; D gene ambiguous. In DNA form, the CDR3 reads TGTGCCAGCAGTTCCCCTCCCGGTAGAGCTTTCTTT. This translates into CASSSPPGRAFF.